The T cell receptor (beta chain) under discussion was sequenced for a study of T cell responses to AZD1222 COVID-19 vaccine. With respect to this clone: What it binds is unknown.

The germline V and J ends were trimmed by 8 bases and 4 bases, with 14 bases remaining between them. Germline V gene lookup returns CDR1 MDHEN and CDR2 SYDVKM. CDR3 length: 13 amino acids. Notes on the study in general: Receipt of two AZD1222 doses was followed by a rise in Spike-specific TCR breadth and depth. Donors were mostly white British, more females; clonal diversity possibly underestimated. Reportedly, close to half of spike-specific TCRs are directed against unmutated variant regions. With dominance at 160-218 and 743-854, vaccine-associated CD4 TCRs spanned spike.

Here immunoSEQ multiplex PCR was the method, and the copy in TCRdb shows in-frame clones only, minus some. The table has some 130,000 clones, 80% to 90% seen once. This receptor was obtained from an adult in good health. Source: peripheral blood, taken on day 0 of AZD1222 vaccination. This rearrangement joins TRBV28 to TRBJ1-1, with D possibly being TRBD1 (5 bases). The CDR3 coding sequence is TGTGCCAGCGGCGATGCGGGGGTCACTGAAGCTTTCTTT. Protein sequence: CASGDAGVTEAFF. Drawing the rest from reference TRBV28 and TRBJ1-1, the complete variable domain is DVKVTQSSRYLVKRTGEKVFLECVQDMDHENMFWYRQDPGLGLRLIYFSYDVKMKEKGDIPEGYSVSREKKERFSLILESASTNQTSMYLCASGDAGVTEAFFGQGTRLTVV.